These 29 T cell receptor beta chains came from one sample sequenced in a study of blood T cell repertoires in COVID-19. TCRdb's copy holds only in-frame clones and misses some; the assay was immunoSEQ multiplex PCR. The sample has 150,000 to 200,000 clones; over 75% are singletons. The specimen was PBMCs or T cells enriched from blood (not recorded which). These receptor sequences come from a woman aged 18-30 years who had recovered from COVID-19.

V usage is TRBV7-3 and J usage is TRBJ2-5; D gene ambiguous. This CDR3 region has 13 residues. Trimming left V 4 bases short and J 5 bases short, with 11 bases between. CDR1 and CDR2 (germline): SGHTA, FQGTGA. The CDR3 sequence: CASSWSLGETQYF. CDR3 in DNA: TGTGCCAGCAGCTGGAGTCTTGGGGAGACCCAGTACTTC.

The genes are TRBV5-6 and TRBJ2-3; D is undetermined. The V end lost 4 bases, the J end lost 2 bases, and 14 bases lay between the germline ends. CDR3 length: 15 residues. Germline assignment: CDR1 SGHDT and CDR2 YYEEEE. CDR3 in amino acids: CASSPLEWVTDTQYF. The CDR3 DNA sequence: TGTGCCAGCAGCCCCCTAGAGTGGGTCACAGATACGCAGTATTTT.

This clone was detected a few times. The chain uses TRBV28 and TRBJ1-5, with D hard to call. The CDR3 is 14 amino acids. CDR1 and CDR2 (germline): MDHEN, SYDVKM. V lost 4 bases, J lost 7 bases, and 14 bases lay in between. In nucleotides, the CDR3 is TGTGCCAGCAGTTGGGCTCTCACAGTCCAGCCCCAGCATTTT. Its protein product is CASSWALTVQPQHF.

The chain uses TRBV10-1 and TRBJ2-1; 12 bases map to TRBD2. Germline CDR1 WNHNN, CDR2 SYGVQD (reference sequence). With V trimmed by 5 bases and J by 4 bases, 3 bases remained unmatched. The CDR3 has 15 residues. The CDR3 reads CASSKGLAGYNEQFF. The CDR3 nucleotides read TGCGCCAGCAGTAAAGGACTAGCGGGGTACAATGAGCAGTTCTTC.

In its sample, this clone was seen a few times. Written as DNA, the CDR3 is TGTGCCAGTGCACCAGCAGGGAATAACTATGGCTACACCTTC. This codes for CASAPAGNNYGYTF. The chain combines TRBV19 with TRBJ1-2; maybe TRBD1 (5 bases). The CDR3 contains 14 residues. V shed 8 bases and J shed 1 base, with 14 bases lying between them. The germline V gene has CDR1 LNHDA and CDR2 SQIVND (reference sequence). The complete variable domain, with remaining parts taken from reference TRBV19 and TRBJ1-2, reads DGGITQSPKYLFRKEGQNVTLSCEQNLNHDAMYWYRQDPGQGLRLIYYSQIVNDFQKGDIAEGYSVSREKKESFPLTVTSAQKNPTAFYLCASAPAGNNYGYTFGSGTRLTVV.

The chain couples TRBV27 to TRBJ2-7; 8 bases agree with TRBD1. The V gene's germline CDR1 is MNHEY and CDR2 SMNVEV (reference sequence). V was clipped by 6 bases and J by 4 bases; unmatched bases: 5. The CDR3 length is 13 residues. CDR3 nucleotide sequence: TGTGCCAGCAGGCCGACAGGGGAATACGAGCAGTACTTC. The encoded protein is CASRPTGEYEQYF.

J is TRBJ1-3 and V is TRBV2, with 9 bases that match TRBD1. The CDR3 loop spans 15 amino acids. The junction had 7 bases not matched to a gene; V was cut back by 8 bases and J by 2 bases. Germline CDR1 is SNHLY and CDR2 is FYNNEI. The CDR3 spells CASGSQGAAGNTIYF. In DNA, the CDR3 is TGTGCCAGCGGGTCACAGGGGGCCGCTGGAAACACCATATATTTT.

The rearrangement links TRBV6-5 to TRBJ2-5; TRBD1 is a possible D gene (6 bases). There are 15 residues in the CDR3. The germline V gene encodes CDR1 MNHEY and CDR2 SVGAGI. Trimming took off 1 base at V and 3 bases at J, with 12 bases between the two ends. CDR3 sequence reads: CASSYLGQGEETQYF. In DNA form, the CDR3 reads TGTGCCAGCAGTTACTTGGGACAAGGGGAAGAGACCCAGTACTTC.

V usage is TRBV5-1 and J usage is TRBJ2-7, with TRBD2 identical over 9 bases. CDR3 size: 17 residues. Losses at the gene ends were 0 bases for V and 2 bases for J; bases not matched to a gene: 9. Germline CDR1 SGHRS, CDR2 YFSETQ. The CDR3 DNA reads TGCGCCAGCAGCTTGGGTGGGAGCGGGAGGATCCCCTACGAGCAGTACTTC. Its protein is CASSLGGSGRIPYEQYF.

The V and J genes are TRBV10-3 and TRBJ1-5; TRBD1 is a possible D gene (5 bases). V dropped 2 bases and J dropped 5 bases, with 10 bases sitting between them. This CDR3 is built from 14 residues. The germline gives CDR1 ENHRY, CDR2 SYGVKD. The CDR3 bases are TGTGCCATCAGTGAGGACAGAGATTATCAGCCCCAGCATTTT. This translates into CAISEDRDYQPQHF.

V gene TRBV15 combines with J gene TRBJ1-4; D not certain. The germline V and J ends were trimmed by 5 bases and 8 bases, with 15 bases remaining between them. The CDR3 runs to 14 residues. Germline lookup yields CDR1 LNHNV and CDR2 YYDKDF (reference sequence). The CDR3 DNA follows: TGTGCCACCAGCGGATACAGACCGCCGGAAAAACTGTTTTTT. Translation: CATSGYRPPEKLFF.

V is TRBV28 and J is TRBJ2-7, with TRBD2 matching 9 bases. J lost 4 bases, V lost 6 bases, and 7 bases had no gene match. The CDR3 is made up of 14 amino acids. From germline, CDR1 is MDHEN and CDR2 SYDVKM. This CDR3 is CASRASGRNYEQYF. CDR3 bases: TGTGCCAGCAGGGCAAGCGGGAGGAATTACGAGCAGTACTTC.

This chain uses TRBV7-2 with TRBJ2-3, with D possibly matching TRBD2 (5 bases). The V end lost 2 bases, the J end lost 0 bases, and 9 bases lay between the germline ends. This CDR3 is 15 amino acids long. CDR1 and CDR2 from the germline V gene are SGHTA and FQGNSA. The DNA of the CDR3 is TGTGCCAGCAGCTTAAATCTAGCCAGCACAGATACGCAGTATTTT. It yields the protein CASSLNLASTDTQYF.

J is TRBJ2-7 and V is TRBV9; D perhaps matches TRBD2 (5 bases). Germline loops: CDR1 SGDLS, CDR2 YYNGEE. The germline V and J ends were trimmed by 3 bases and 1 base, with 14 bases remaining between them. The CDR3 length is 15 residues. The CDR3 coding sequence is TGTGCCAGCAGCGCCGGGATGAGTGGATCCTACGAGCAGTACTTC. Its translation is CASSAGMSGSYEQYF.

This clone has just one count. The chain couples TRBV10-1 to TRBJ2-5; 7 positions agree with TRBD1. The CDR3 sequence is 15 residues long. V lost 8 bases to trimming and J lost 5 bases; unmatched junction nucleotides: 14. Germline CDR1 and CDR2: WNHNN and SYGVQD (reference sequence). The CDR3 region is CASGESGQRSETQYF. The DNA for the CDR3 is TGCGCCAGCGGGGAATCGGGACAGAGATCGGAGACCCAGTACTTC.

V usage is TRBV21-1 and J usage is TRBJ2-6; TRBD1, as called in the table, went unchecked against the DNA. TRBV21-1 is an annotated pseudogene. The CDR3 has 23 residues. The CDR3 loop reads CASSKEGIWDRGPGCSGANVLTF. CDR3 coding DNA: TGTGCCAGCAGCAAAGAGGGAATTTGGGACAGGGGGCCTGGCTGTTCTGGGGCCAACGTCCTGACTTTC.

The gene calls are TRBV19 and TRBJ1-2, with D possibly being TRBD1 (6 bases). CDR3 length equals 16 residues. The V gene lost 5 bases and the J gene lost 4 bases, with 20 bases spanning the gap. Germline CDR1 is LNHDA and CDR2 is SQIVND (reference sequence). CDR3 sequence: CASSGGGLVPFYGYTF. CDR3 DNA sequence: TGTGCCAGTAGTGGCGGGGGGCTAGTTCCTTTCTATGGCTACACCTTC.

This clone appeared a single time. This chain uses TRBV15 with TRBJ2-5; possibly TRBD2 for D (6 bases). CDR1 LNHNV and CDR2 YYDKDF come from the germline V gene (reference sequence). This CDR3 comprises 13 residues. Trimming pared 5 bases from V and 5 bases from J, leaving 12 bases between. CDR3 sequence: CATSGPDYETQYF. DNA of the CDR3: TGTGCCACCAGCGGCCCGGACTATGAGACCCAGTACTTC.

The chain couples TRBV29-1 to TRBJ2-1; 9 bases map to TRBD1. Germline V gene data show CDR1 as SQVTM and CDR2 as ANQGSEA. CDR3 length: 13 amino acids. Trimming removed 4 bases from V and 4 bases from J; junction bases left unmatched: 2. CDR3 residues: CSVVGQGYNEQFF. The DNA for the CDR3 is TGCAGCGTTGTCGGACAGGGGTACAATGAGCAGTTCTTC.

The gene calls are TRBV7-3 and TRBJ2-1, with 8 bases aligning to TRBD2. Looked up from germline, CDR1 is SGHTA and CDR2 is FQGTGA. V trimming: 6 bases; J trimming: 8 bases; junction bases outside the gene matches: 12. The CDR3 length is 15 residues. The CDR3 loop is CASSSGTRELHEQFF. CDR3 sequence (DNA): TGTGCCAGCAGTTCCGGGACTAGAGAGCTCCATGAGCAGTTCTTC.

The CDR3 nucleotides are TGCGCCAGCAGCTTGGATGAGGGGGCGACCTACGAGCAGTACTTC. Its translation is CASSLDEGATYEQYF. The V call is TRBV5-1, the J call TRBJ2-7; 7 nucleotides align to TRBD1. Germline V CDR1 and CDR2: SGHRS, YFSETQ. The V segment lost 0 bases and the J segment 2 bases; nucleotides outside the gene matches: 5. There are 15 residues in the CDR3. Supplemented by reference TRBV5-1 and TRBJ2-7, the full variable domain reads KAGVTQTPRYLIKTRGQQVTLSCSPISGHRSVSWYQQTPGQGLQFLFEYFSETQRNKGNFPGRFSGRQFSNSRSEMNVSTLELGDSALYLCASSLDEGATYEQYFGPGTRLTVT.

The V and J genes are TRBV5-1 and TRBJ2-7, with unresolved D. CDR3 length equals 14 residues. The germline V and J ends were trimmed by 1 base and 5 bases, with 13 bases remaining between them. Germline V lookup: CDR1 SGHRS, CDR2 YFSETQ. CDR3 DNA sequence: TGCGCCAGCAGCTTGCTTTACGTCTCGGACGAGCAGTACTTC. This codes for CASSLLYVSDEQYF.

The rearrangement joins TRBV4-3 to TRBJ2-7, with 10 bases identical to TRBD2. This CDR3 has 18 residues. CDR1 and CDR2 from the germline V gene are LGHNA and YSLEER. With V trimmed by 4 bases and J by 0 bases, 12 bases remained unmatched. The chain's CDR3 is CASSLSASGGPSSYEQYF. CDR3 DNA sequence: TGCGCCAGCAGCCTCTCGGCTAGCGGGGGCCCCAGCTCCTACGAGCAGTACTTC.

The genes are TRBV7-2 and TRBJ2-2; D might be TRBD1 (7 bases). Trimming took 8 bases from V and 3 from J, leaving 13 bases between them. There are 14 residues in the CDR3. CDR1 and CDR2 from the germline V gene are SGHTA and FQGNSA. The CDR3 is CASEGGQHTGELFF. The CDR3 DNA sequence: TGTGCCAGCGAGGGGGGACAGCACACCGGGGAGCTGTTTTTT.

The chain's CDR3 is CASSLGLAGSSNTGELFF. The CDR3 coding sequence is TGCGCCAGCAGCCTCGGACTAGCGGGGTCCTCGAACACCGGGGAGCTGTTTTTT. The V gene is TRBV4-1, the J gene TRBJ2-2; 12 nucleotides align to TRBD2. This CDR3 spans 18 amino acids. Germline V lookup: CDR1 MGHRA, CDR2 YSYEKL. The trim removed 4 bases at V and 0 bases at J, leaving 6 bases unmatched.

V gene TRBV4-1 combines with J gene TRBJ1-1, with D perhaps TRBD1 (5 bases). The CDR3 is 17 amino acids. V lost 1 base to trimming and J lost 0 bases, with 15 bases between them. Germline lookup yields CDR1 MGHRA and CDR2 YSYEKL. The CDR3 region has the DNA TGCGCCAGCAGCCAAGGGGGCAGGGCCTCTATGAACACTGAAGCTTTCTTT. As protein: CASSQGGRASMNTEAFF.

A word on this clone: A junction boundary mismatches the germline segment, possibly from a read error. The DNA for the CDR3 is TGTGCTAGCAGCGTTACTAGCGGGGCCTACAATGAGCAGTTCTTC. This sequence encodes CASSVTSGAYNEQFF. The rearrangement joins TRBV7-7 to TRBJ2-1; TRBD2 agrees at 10 bases. Germline V gene lookup returns CDR1 SSHAT and CDR2 FNYEAQ (reference sequence). The CDR3 loop spans 15 amino acids. Supplemented by reference TRBV7-7 and TRBJ2-1, the full variable domain reads GAGVSQSPRYKVTKRGQDVTLRCDPISSHATLYWYQQALGQGPEFLTYFNYEAQPDKSGLPSDRFSAERPEGSISTLTIQRTEQRDSAMYRCASSVTSGAYNEQFFGPGTRLTVL.

V and J are TRBV5-1 and TRBJ2-3; weak D call: TRBD1 (6 bases). V was clipped by 2 bases and J by 1 base, with 14 bases between them. Germline loops: CDR1 SGHRS, CDR2 YFSETQ. This CDR3 contains 16 residues. The DNA for the CDR3 is TGCGCCAGCAGCTTTAATACAGGGTCTGGCACAGATACGCAGTATTTT. Translation: CASSFNTGSGTDTQYF.

The rearrangement links TRBV6-5 to TRBJ2-5; 7 bases fit TRBD1. This CDR3 comprises 14 residues. With 2 bases clipped from V and 5 bases from J, the junction kept 5 bases outside the gene matches. Germline CDR1 MNHEY, CDR2 SVGAGI. The CDR3 loop reads CASSYDRADETQYF. As DNA, the CDR3 is TGTGCCAGCAGTTACGACAGGGCAGATGAGACCCAGTACTTC.